Sequencing of this T cell receptor beta chain was carried out in a study of blood T cell repertoires in COVID-19. The assay was immunoSEQ multiplex PCR, and TCRdb's table has in-frame clones only and misses some. The profile shows about 310,000 clones, roughly 87% of them singletons. Germline V CDR1 and CDR2: SGHTA, FQGNSA. The CDR3 has 17 residues. The V end lost 5 bases, the J end lost 3 bases, and 17 bases lay between the germline ends. The chain links TRBV7-2 to TRBJ1-6; the D is unclear. Sequencing was performed on peripheral blood. This TCR came from a man aged 50-59 years with active or convalescent COVID-19. The DNA for the CDR3 is TGTGCCAGCAGCCCACCGGCCGGGGTTGGCTATAATTCACCCCTCCACTTT. Its protein product is CASSPPAGVGYNSPLHF.